Listed below are T cell receptor beta chains from one sample, sequenced in a study of CD8 T cells in Susac syndrome. TCRdb reprocessed the immunoSEQ multiplex PCR reads with MiXCR, giving one entry per CDR3 protein. The sample has about 160,000 distinct CDR3 sequences, roughly 95% seen once. Material for sequencing was CD4+ T cells from PBMCs. These TCRs come from a human donor with Susac syndrome. Each CDR3 is given with its conserved first and last residue. Only part of the rows carry a size: once, few, many, or a class if the clone is expanded.

clone_size v_call cdr3_aa
NA TRBV28 CASSSPAENYGYTF
NA TRBV5-4 CASSLPGTRVNEQYF
NA TRBV7-9 CASTRDGKNTEAFF
once TRBV6-2/TRBV6-3 CASSGQGDYNYGYTF
NA TRBV4-3 CASSHTGTRTEAFF
NA TRBV20-1 CSASLRVRSNQPQHF
NA TRBV7-9 CASSYVEGAFF
NA TRBV7-2 CASNRVGTSNTGELFF
NA TRBV9 CASSVEDSPWGEQYF
NA TRBV5-1 CASSRTGDYEQYF
NA TRBV30 CAWSPGLRREQFF
NA TRBV29-1 CSVATVYGYTF
NA TRBV27 CASSLRGPYTEAFF
few TRBV5-4 CASSFTGADTQYF
NA TRBV29-1 CSVDPYQGRGETQYF
NA TRBV20-1 CSASKGLSNQPQHF
NA TRBV27 CAGPVGHPAAEAFF
NA TRBV2 CASTAALPETQYF
NA TRBV20-1 CSATGTSGRGDTGELFF
NA TRBV25-1 CASSAAGRWPADTQYF
NA TRBV6-1 CATMGAVREGGANVLTF
NA TRBV5-1 CASKTGTGIEKLFF
NA TRBV29-1 CSVGTGWTYEQYF